This T cell receptor (beta chain) was documented in a study of radiation and T cells in renal cell carcinoma. This table comes from immunoSEQ multiplex PCR, and its TCRdb copy is limited to in-frame clones, with some not included. This table holds roughly 170,000 clones, about 85% found once. The study's findings and limits: Without pretreatment biopsies, baseline tumor clonotype presence was undetermined. In blood, top tumor clones expanded by 2 weeks, shrinking by 4.

V was clipped by 6 bases and J by 5 bases, with 16 bases between them. This CDR3 contains 14 residues. Germline loops: CDR1 MNHNS, CDR2 SASEGT. Time point indicated: blood 4 weeks post-SBRT, at nephrectomy. Documented treatment: 15 Gy SBRT to primary tumor, nephrectomy 4 weeks later. Nephrectomy followed 15 Gy stereotactic body radiation by 4 weeks. Blood was sampled at baseline, 2 weeks and 4 weeks after SBRT. On this clone: Its target is unknown.

V usage is TRBV6-1 and J usage is TRBJ1-1; D possibly corresponds to TRBD1 (6 bases). Sequencing used blood, obtained from a patient whose treatment included radiotherapy and nephrectomy. The sequence was collected from a woman aged 50 to 60 with renal cell carcinoma. CDR3 region: CASRGTGRGTEAFF. The CDR3 DNA is TGTGCCAGCAGAGGAACAGGGAGGGGAACTGAAGCTTTCTTT.